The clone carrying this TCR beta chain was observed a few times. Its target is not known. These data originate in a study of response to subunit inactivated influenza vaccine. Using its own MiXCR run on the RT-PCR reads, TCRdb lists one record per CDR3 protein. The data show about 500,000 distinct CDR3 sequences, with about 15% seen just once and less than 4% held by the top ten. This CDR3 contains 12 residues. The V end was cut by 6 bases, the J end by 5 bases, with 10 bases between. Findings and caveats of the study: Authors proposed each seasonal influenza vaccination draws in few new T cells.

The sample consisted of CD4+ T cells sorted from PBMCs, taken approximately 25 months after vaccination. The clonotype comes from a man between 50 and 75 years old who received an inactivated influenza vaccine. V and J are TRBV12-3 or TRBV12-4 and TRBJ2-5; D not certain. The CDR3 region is CASSGLPETQYF. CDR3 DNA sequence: TGTGCCAGCAGCGGATTGCCGGAGACCCAGTACTTC.